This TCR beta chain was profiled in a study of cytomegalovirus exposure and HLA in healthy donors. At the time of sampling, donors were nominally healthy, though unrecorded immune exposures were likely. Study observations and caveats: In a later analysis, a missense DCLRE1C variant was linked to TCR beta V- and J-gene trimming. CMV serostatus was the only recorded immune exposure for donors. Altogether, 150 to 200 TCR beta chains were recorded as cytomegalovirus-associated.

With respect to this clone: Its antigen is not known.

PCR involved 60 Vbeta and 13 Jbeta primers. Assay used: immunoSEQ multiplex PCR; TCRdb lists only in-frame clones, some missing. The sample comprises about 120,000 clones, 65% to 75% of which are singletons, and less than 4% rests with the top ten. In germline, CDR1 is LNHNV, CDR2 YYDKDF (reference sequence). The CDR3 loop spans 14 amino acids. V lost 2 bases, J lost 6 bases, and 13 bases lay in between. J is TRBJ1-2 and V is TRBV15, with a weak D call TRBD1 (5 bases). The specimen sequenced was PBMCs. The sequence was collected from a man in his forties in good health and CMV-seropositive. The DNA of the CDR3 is TGTGCCACCAGCAGAAGGGTCTCGGGGGATGGCTACACCTTC. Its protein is CATSRRVSGDGYTF.